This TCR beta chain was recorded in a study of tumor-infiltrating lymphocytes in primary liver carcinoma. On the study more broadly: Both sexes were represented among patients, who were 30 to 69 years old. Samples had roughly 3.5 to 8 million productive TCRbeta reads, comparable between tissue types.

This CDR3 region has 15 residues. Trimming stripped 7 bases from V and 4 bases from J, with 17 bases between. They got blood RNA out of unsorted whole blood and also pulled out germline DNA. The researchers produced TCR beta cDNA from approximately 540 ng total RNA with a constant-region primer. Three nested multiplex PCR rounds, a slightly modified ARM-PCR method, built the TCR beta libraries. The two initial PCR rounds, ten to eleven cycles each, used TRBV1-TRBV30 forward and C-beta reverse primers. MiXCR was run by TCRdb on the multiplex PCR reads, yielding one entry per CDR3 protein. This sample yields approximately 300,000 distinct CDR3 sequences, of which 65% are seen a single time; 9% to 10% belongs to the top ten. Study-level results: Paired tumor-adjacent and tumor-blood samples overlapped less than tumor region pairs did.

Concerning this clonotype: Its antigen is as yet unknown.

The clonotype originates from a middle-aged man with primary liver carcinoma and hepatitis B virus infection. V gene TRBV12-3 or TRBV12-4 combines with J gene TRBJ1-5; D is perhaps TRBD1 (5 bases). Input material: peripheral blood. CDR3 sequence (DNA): TGTGCCAGCATGCGGGGCGCCGCAATAAATCAGCCCCAGCATTTT. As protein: CASMRGAAINQPQHF.